Following are 8 T cell receptor beta chains from one sample sequenced in a study of blood T cell repertoires in COVID-19. Measured with immunoSEQ multiplex PCR; TCRdb has only the in-frame clones, and not every one. The sample lists tens of thousands of clones; 82% were seen once. The sample comprised peripheral blood. Receptors were obtained from a human donor in a cohort sampled during active COVID-19.

In DNA, the CDR3 is TGCGCCAGCAGCCAAGATCGCACAGTAGAGCAGTTCTTC. Residues: CASSQDRTVEQFF. The chain couples TRBV4-3 to TRBJ2-1; D ambiguous. This CDR3 comprises 13 residues. Trimming removed 0 bases from V and 10 bases from J, with 10 bases in between. Germline V gene sequence: CDR1 LGHNA, CDR2 YSLEER.

The chain carries TRBV7-9 and TRBJ2-7; 11 bases agree with TRBD2. Germline assignment: CDR1 SEHNR and CDR2 FQNEAQ (reference sequence). The CDR3 has 16 amino acids. V gave up 4 bases and J gave up 6 bases; unmatched junction bases: 11. The CDR3 loop is CASSSTSGKGLIEQYF. Here the CDR3 DNA reads TGTGCCAGCAGCTCGACTAGCGGGAAAGGGCTAATCGAGCAGTACTTC.

The rearrangement uses TRBV2 and TRBJ2-7; TRBD2 aligns across 13 bases. The J segment lost 9 bases and the V segment lost 7 bases, leaving 9 bases of the junction unmatched. Germline-derived CDR1 and CDR2 are SNHLY and FYNNEI. The CDR3 consists of 14 residues. In DNA form, the CDR3 reads TGTGCCAGCAACCGAGGACTAGCGGGAGATGCGCAGTACTTC. Its translation is CASNRGLAGDAQYF. Combining the CDR3 with reference TRBV2 and TRBJ2-7 gives the whole variable domain EPEVTQTPSHQVTQMGQEVILRCVPISNHLYFYWYRQILGQKVEFLVSFYNNEISEKSEIFDDQFSVERPDGSNFTLKIRSTKLEDSAMYFCASNRGLAGDAQYFGPGTRLTVT.

This chain connects TRBV6-5 to TRBJ2-2, with 12 bases matching TRBD2. Per germline, CDR1 MNHEY and CDR2 SVGAGI. Trimming cost V 2 bases and J 7 bases; bases outside gene matches: 2. The CDR3 length is 15 residues. The CDR3 region has the DNA TGTGCCAGCAGTTACGGGACTAGCGGGCTCGGGGAGCTGTTTTTT. Translating it yields CASSYGTSGLGELFF.

This chain joins TRBV6-5 and TRBJ2-7; 10 nucleotides align to TRBD1. The CDR3 is 13 residues long. Trimming removed 6 bases from V and 7 bases from J; junction bases left unmatched: 6. Germline V gene data show CDR1 as MNHEY and CDR2 as SVGAGI. The chain's CDR3 is CASRTGGFEEQYF. CDR3 DNA: TGTGCCAGCAGGACAGGGGGCTTTGAGGAGCAGTACTTC.

This chain connects TRBV7-9 to TRBJ2-2; D gene unclear. V lost 1 base, J lost 4 bases, and 7 bases lay in between. Per the germline V gene, CDR1 is SEHNR and CDR2 is FQNEAQ (reference sequence). This CDR3 has 14 amino acids. The CDR3 spells CASSLVSPTGELFF. The CDR3 DNA sequence: TGTGCCAGCAGCTTAGTTAGTCCCACCGGGGAGCTGTTTTTT.

The chain employs TRBV12-3 or TRBV12-4 and TRBJ1-1; D perhaps matches TRBD1 (6 bases). Trimming took 6 bases from V and 7 from J, leaving 12 bases between them. The CDR3 totals 12 residues. The CDR3 spells CASRTAGVEAFF. The CDR3 coding sequence is TGTGCCAGCAGGACGGCAGGGGTTGAAGCTTTCTTT.

V and J are TRBV24-1 and TRBJ2-2; D call uncertain. Trimming cost V 2 bases and J 8 bases, with 5 bases left between them. The CDR3 runs to 12 residues. Looked up from germline, CDR1 is KGHDR and CDR2 is SFDVKD. The CDR3 DNA is TGTGCCACCAGTGATTCTAAGGGGGAGCTGTTTTTT. It encodes CATSDSKGELFF.